The 28 T cell receptor beta chains listed next were all sequenced from one sample in a study of beta chain features in type 1 diabetes. Study-wide results and caveats: Moderate yet significant TCRB CDR3 shortening was seen in Type 1 diabetes patients in all four CD4+ subsets.

Reverse transcribing all isolated RNA meant expressed TCRB transcripts were sequenced. TCRdb's copy holds only in-frame clones and misses some; the assay was immunoSEQ multiplex PCR. The sample lists more than 250,000 clones, roughly 22% occurring once. The antigens for these receptors are not known. The sequenced sample consisted of naive CD4+ T cells from blood. The receptor set was obtained from a middle-aged woman with type 1 diabetes.

This clone was seen a few times. The V and J genes are TRBV29-1 and TRBJ2-1, with 11 bases matching TRBD2. This CDR3 contains 15 residues. J was trimmed by 8 bases and V by 6 bases; bases with no gene match: 12. The germline CDR1 and CDR2 sequences are SQVTM and ANQGSEA. The CDR3 DNA sequence: TGCAGCGTCAGCCGTAGCGGGGGGGCGGGGTATGAGCAGTTCTTC. Its translation is CSVSRSGGAGYEQFF.

This clone was detected ten times or more. The gene calls are TRBV23-1 and TRBJ2-7, with unresolved D. TRBV23-1 is flagged as an ORF with uncertain function. The CDR3 is 12 residues long. Trimming stripped 7 bases from V and 2 bases from J, with 9 bases between. CDR3 coding DNA: TGCGCCAGCACCCCGCGAGCCTACGAGCAGTACTTC. Protein product: CASTPRAYEQYF.

The chain uses TRBV29-1 and TRBJ1-5; D uncertain. Germline V gene data show CDR1 as SQVTM and CDR2 as ANQGSEA. Between the trimmed V and J ends, which lost 7 bases and 5 bases, there was a span of 12 bases. This CDR3 comprises 12 residues. The CDR3 region has the DNA TGCAGCGCTTCCAACACCGATCAGCCCCAGCATTTT. This sequence encodes CSASNTDQPQHF.

The rearrangement joins TRBV11-3 to TRBJ2-3; D remains unclear. The CDR3 has 13 amino acids. Trimming pared 4 bases from V and 4 bases from J, leaving 9 bases between. From germline, CDR1 is SGHNT and CDR2 YENEEA. The chain's CDR3 is CASSSLAADTQYF. As DNA, the CDR3 is TGTGCCAGCAGCTCCTTGGCCGCAGATACGCAGTATTTT. Looking up the rest from reference TRBV11-3 and TRBJ2-3 gives the full variable domain: EAGVVQSPRYKIIEKKQPVAFWCNPISGHNTLYWYLQNLGQGPELLIRYENEEAVDDSQLPKDRFSAERLKGVDSTLKIQPAELGDSAVYLCASSSLAADTQYFGPGTRLTVL.

This chain joins TRBV5-1 and TRBJ1-1, with a possible D match to TRBD1 (5 bases). CDR3 size: 13 residues. Trimming left V 2 bases short and J 4 bases short, with 9 bases between. The germline CDR1 and CDR2 sequences are SGHRS and YFSETQ. CDR3 sequence: CASSFGGFTEAFF. The CDR3 coding sequence is TGCGCCAGCAGCTTCGGGGGGTTCACTGAAGCTTTCTTT. Complete variable domain (other parts from reference TRBV5-1 and TRBJ1-1): KAGVTQTPRYLIKTRGQQVTLSCSPISGHRSVSWYQQTPGQGLQFLFEYFSETQRNKGNFPGRFSGRQFSNSRSEMNVSTLELGDSALYLCASSFGGFTEAFFGQGTRLTVV.

The V gene is TRBV18, the J gene TRBJ1-2; TRBD1 might be the D (6 bases). Trimming removed 3 bases at V and 4 bases at J, with 9 bases between. CDR1 and CDR2 (germline): KGHSH, LQKENI. This CDR3 comprises 13 residues. The CDR3 DNA sequence: TGTGCCAGCTCACCGGACAGACTCTATGGCTACACCTTC. Translation: CASSPDRLYGYTF.

Only a few counts were recorded for this clone. V gene TRBV7-2 combines with J gene TRBJ2-1; D might be TRBD2 (6 bases). V was cut by 5 bases and J by 6 bases, with 14 bases left in between. Germline V gene lookup returns CDR1 SGHTA and CDR2 FQGNSA. CDR3 size: 14 residues. The CDR3 loop is CASSPGGARNEQFF. In DNA form, the CDR3 reads TGTGCCAGCAGCCCCGGAGGGGCTCGCAATGAGCAGTTCTTC. Based on the CDR3 plus reference TRBV7-2 and TRBJ2-1, the full variable domain is GAGVSQSPSNKVTEKGKDVELRCDPISGHTALYWYRQSLGQGLEFLIYFQGNSAPDKSGLPSDRFSAERTGGSVSTLTIQRTQQEDSAVYLCASSPGGARNEQFFGPGTRLTVL.

This chain uses TRBV28 with TRBJ1-2, with a weak D call TRBD1 (6 bases). The CDR3 consists of 16 residues. The germline CDR1 and CDR2 sequences are MDHEN and SYDVKM. V was shortened by 1 base and J by 2 bases, with 14 bases between the two germline ends. The CDR3 DNA reads TGTGCCAGCAGTTTATTACGGGGGGGGCAGAACTATGGCTACACCTTC. It translates to CASSLLRGGQNYGYTF.

This clone was found a few times. Additional DNA sequences in this sample encode the identical CDR3. The gene calls are TRBV29-1 and TRBJ2-7, with 7 bases lining up with TRBD1. The CDR3 totals 13 residues. Germline CDR1 reads SQVTM; CDR2 reads ANQGSEA. V lost 6 bases to trimming and J lost 0 bases; unmatched junction nucleotides: 5. This chain's CDR3 is CSVTGTVSYEQYF. For the CDR3, the DNA is TGCAGCGTCACCGGGACAGTCTCCTACGAGCAGTACTTC.

This clone came up a few times. V and J are TRBV18 and TRBJ1-6, with D possibly being TRBD1 (5 bases). This CDR3 is built from 14 residues. V was clipped by 3 bases and J by 12 bases, with 15 bases between them. Germline CDR1 reads KGHSH; CDR2 reads LQKENI. Here the CDR3 reads CASSPTALSGPLHF. CDR3 in DNA: TGTGCCAGCTCACCGACAGCCCTTAGTGGACCCCTCCACTTT.

This clone was detected only once. The genes are TRBV4-2 and TRBJ2-5, with D perhaps TRBD2 (6 bases). This CDR3 comprises 15 residues. From germline, CDR1 is LGHNA and CDR2 YNFKEQ. V was trimmed by 5 bases and J by 3 bases, leaving 16 bases between them. The CDR3 protein is CASSDADGGEETQYF. The CDR3 DNA is TGTGCCAGCAGCGATGCCGATGGAGGGGAAGAGACCCAGTACTTC.

The rearrangement links TRBV19 to TRBJ1-2; 11 nucleotides match TRBD1. J gave up 8 bases and V 10 bases, and 6 bases lay outside the gene matches. The CDR3 has 12 amino acids. Germline CDR1 and CDR2: LNHDA and SQIVND (reference sequence). CDR3 coding DNA: TGTGCCACCCAGGACAGGGGGCTCGGCTACACCTTC. It translates to CATQDRGLGYTF.

The chain employs TRBV7-3 and TRBJ2-1; D is perhaps TRBD2 (6 bases). The V gene's germline CDR1 is SGHTA and CDR2 FQGTGA. The CDR3 consists of 15 residues. Trimming removed 5 bases from V and 7 bases from J, with 18 bases in between. DNA of the CDR3: TGTGCCAGCAGCCTAGGACTAACCGGGGGTAATGAGCAGTTCTTC. It yields the protein CASSLGLTGGNEQFF.

This rearrangement joins TRBV5-4 to TRBJ2-2; D might be TRBD2 (6 bases). V gave up 0 bases and J gave up 4 bases, with 10 bases separating them. This CDR3 has 15 amino acids. Germline CDR1 is SGHNT and CDR2 is YYREEE (reference sequence). CDR3 DNA: TGTGCCAGCAGCTTGGGGGGGGTTCCCACCGGGGAGCTGTTTTTT. It codes for CASSLGGVPTGELFF.

This clone was counted a few times. The chain employs TRBV15 and TRBJ2-1; 7 bases map to TRBD2. Germline V gives CDR1 LNHNV, CDR2 YYDKDF (reference sequence). Germline trimming cut 5 bases from V and 6 bases from J; bases unmatched to any gene: 10. The CDR3 runs to 15 residues. The CDR3 region is CATSSREGIGNEQFF. For the CDR3, the DNA is TGTGCCACCAGCTCAAGGGAGGGAATTGGCAATGAGCAGTTCTTC.

The rearrangement links TRBV2 to TRBJ2-1; D may be TRBD2 (8 bases). The germline V gene encodes CDR1 SNHLY and CDR2 FYNNEI. Trimming cost V 6 bases and J 2 bases, with 17 bases left between them. This CDR3 comprises 16 residues. The CDR3 coding sequence is TGTGCCAGCAGCCCCTCGGGAGGGGGCACCTACAATGAGCAGTTCTTC. As protein: CASSPSGGGTYNEQFF.

This chain uses TRBV21-1 with TRBJ1-2; the table's D call TRBD1 went unverified against the DNA. TRBV21-1 is tagged as a pseudogene. The CDR3 length is 14 residues. The CDR3 region is CASSSRADNYGYTF. The DNA for the CDR3 is TGTGCCAGCAGCAGCAGGGCCGATAACTATGGCTACACCTTC.

This clone turned up a few times. Other nucleotide sequences from this sample produce the same CDR3. The rearrangement uses TRBV5-1 and TRBJ1-1, with unresolved D. The V end was cut by 0 bases, the J end by 0 bases, with 3 bases between. CDR1 is SGHRS, CDR2 YFSETQ, per germline. This CDR3 is built from 13 residues. The CDR3 DNA reads TGCGCCAGCAGCTTGGCCGTGAACACTGAAGCTTTCTTT. Its translation is CASSLAVNTEAFF.

V gene TRBV29-1 combines with J gene TRBJ2-7; 7 positions match TRBD1. Trimming took 1 base from V and 7 from J; bases not matched to a gene: 7. Germline CDR1 is SQVTM and CDR2 is ANQGSEA. The CDR3 covers 13 residues. CDR3 nucleotide sequence: TGCAGCGTTGAAGCACAGGGGCCCCGGGAGCAGTACTTC. Its translation: CSVEAQGPREQYF.

The chain is built from TRBV30 and TRBJ2-7, with D possibly being TRBD1 (6 bases). The CDR3 runs 13 residues. Germline V gene lookup returns CDR1 GTSNPN and CDR2 SVGIG (reference sequence). Trimming removed 4 bases at V and 2 bases at J, with 12 bases between. The CDR3 protein is CAWTLKGAYEQYF. Here the CDR3 DNA reads TGTGCCTGGACCCTGAAGGGGGCCTACGAGCAGTACTTC.

V gene TRBV28 combines with J gene TRBJ2-1; 8 nucleotides match TRBD1. Germline assignment: CDR1 MDHEN and CDR2 SYDVKM. This CDR3 has 14 residues. V gave up 7 bases and J gave up 0 bases; unmatched junction bases: 2. CDR3 residues: CASTGQGSYNEQFF. Written as DNA, the CDR3 is TGTGCCAGCACTGGACAGGGCTCCTACAATGAGCAGTTCTTC.

The V gene is TRBV7-9, the J gene TRBJ2-1; weak D call: TRBD2 (5 bases). This CDR3 has 14 amino acids. With 1 base removed from V and 5 bases from J, the gap between germline ends came to 9 bases. Germline V gene data show CDR1 as SEHNR and CDR2 as FQNEAQ (reference sequence). The CDR3 spells CASSLGEWNNEQFF. DNA of the CDR3: TGTGCCAGCAGCTTAGGGGAGTGGAACAATGAGCAGTTCTTC.

CDR3 residues: CASSYADSQPQHF. The CDR3 nucleotides read TGTGCCAGCAGTTACGCGGACAGTCAGCCCCAGCATTTT. The chain combines TRBV6-5 with TRBJ1-5, with D possibly being TRBD1 (6 bases). Germline CDR1 MNHEY, CDR2 SVGAGI. The CDR3 has 13 amino acids. The V end lost 2 bases, the J end lost 6 bases, and 8 bases lay between the germline ends.

This chain joins TRBV9 and TRBJ2-1, with TRBD2 matching 9 bases. The CDR3 runs 18 residues. Trimming at V came to 3 bases and at J to 5 bases, leaving 15 bases not matched to a gene. In germline, CDR1 is SGDLS, CDR2 YYNGEE. As DNA, the CDR3 is TGTGCCAGCAGCGCTGGCGGGAGGGCCTCGGGTTTCGACAATGAGCAGTTCTTC. Translating it yields CASSAGGRASGFDNEQFF.

This sequence joins TRBV29-1 and TRBJ1-2; D not certain. V gave up 3 bases and J gave up 0 bases, with 14 bases separating them. This CDR3 comprises 15 residues. The germline gives CDR1 SQVTM, CDR2 ANQGSEA. The CDR3 loop reads CSVDRVFEANYGYTF. CDR3 DNA: TGCAGCGTTGACCGCGTCTTTGAGGCTAACTATGGCTACACCTTC.

This clone turned up a few times. V usage is TRBV4-3 and J usage is TRBJ2-2; TRBD2 aligns across 10 bases. CDR1 and CDR2 (germline): LGHNA, YSLEER. Trimming removed 0 bases from V and 1 base from J; junction bases left unmatched: 5. CDR3 length: 18 residues. CDR3 protein: CASSQELAGTLNTGELFF. The CDR3 nucleotides read TGCGCCAGCAGCCAAGAACTAGCGGGAACTCTGAACACCGGGGAGCTGTTTTTT.

The chain links TRBV7-8 to TRBJ2-5, with D uncertain. The CDR3 length is 12 residues. Trimming removed 8 bases from V and 5 bases from J, with 12 bases in between. Germline values: CDR1 SGHVS, CDR2 FQNEAQ. The CDR3 DNA sequence: TGTGCCAGCCGTGAGGCCGGGGAGACCCAGTACTTC. Protein sequence: CASREAGETQYF.

In its sample, this clone was seen a few times. The chain links TRBV15 to TRBJ2-1; 9 nucleotides align to TRBD2. CDR3 length: 17 residues. Germline assignment: CDR1 LNHNV and CDR2 YYDKDF (reference sequence). The V and J ends lost 2 bases and 7 bases, in that order; junction bases with no gene match: 12. CDR3 residues: CATSRLAIAGVANEQFF. Here the CDR3 DNA reads TGTGCCACCAGCAGACTGGCGATAGCGGGAGTGGCAAATGAGCAGTTCTTC.